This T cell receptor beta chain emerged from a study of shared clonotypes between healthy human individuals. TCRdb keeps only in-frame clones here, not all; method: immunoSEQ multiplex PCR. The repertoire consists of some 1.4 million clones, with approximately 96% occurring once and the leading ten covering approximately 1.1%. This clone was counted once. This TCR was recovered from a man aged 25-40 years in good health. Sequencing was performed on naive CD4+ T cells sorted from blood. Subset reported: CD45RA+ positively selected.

The CDR3 DNA sequence: TGTGCCAGCAGCTTAGTACTAGCCAAAGAGACCCAGTACTTC. Translation gives CASSLVLAKETQYF. The chain has TRBV7-2 and TRBJ2-5; a possible D gene is TRBD2 (6 bases). From germline, CDR1 is SGHTA and CDR2 FQGNSA. The CDR3 length is 14 residues. With 1 base removed from V and 3 bases from J, the gap between germline ends came to 9 bases.